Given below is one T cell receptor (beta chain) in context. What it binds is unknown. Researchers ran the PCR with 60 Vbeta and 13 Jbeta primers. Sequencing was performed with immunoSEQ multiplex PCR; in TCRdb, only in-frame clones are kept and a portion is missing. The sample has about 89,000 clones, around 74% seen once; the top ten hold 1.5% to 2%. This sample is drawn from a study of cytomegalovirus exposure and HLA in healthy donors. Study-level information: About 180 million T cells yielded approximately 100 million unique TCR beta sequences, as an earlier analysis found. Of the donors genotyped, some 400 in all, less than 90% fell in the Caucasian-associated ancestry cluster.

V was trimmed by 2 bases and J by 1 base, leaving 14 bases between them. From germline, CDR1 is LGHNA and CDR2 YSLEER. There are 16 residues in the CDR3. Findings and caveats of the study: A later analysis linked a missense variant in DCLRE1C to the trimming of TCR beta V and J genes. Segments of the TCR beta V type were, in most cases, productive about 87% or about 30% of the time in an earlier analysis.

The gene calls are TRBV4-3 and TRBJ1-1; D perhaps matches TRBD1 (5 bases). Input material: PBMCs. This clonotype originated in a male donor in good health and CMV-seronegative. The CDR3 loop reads CASSQTPGIGNTEAFF. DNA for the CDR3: TGCGCCAGCAGCCAAACTCCAGGGATTGGGAACACTGAAGCTTTCTTT.